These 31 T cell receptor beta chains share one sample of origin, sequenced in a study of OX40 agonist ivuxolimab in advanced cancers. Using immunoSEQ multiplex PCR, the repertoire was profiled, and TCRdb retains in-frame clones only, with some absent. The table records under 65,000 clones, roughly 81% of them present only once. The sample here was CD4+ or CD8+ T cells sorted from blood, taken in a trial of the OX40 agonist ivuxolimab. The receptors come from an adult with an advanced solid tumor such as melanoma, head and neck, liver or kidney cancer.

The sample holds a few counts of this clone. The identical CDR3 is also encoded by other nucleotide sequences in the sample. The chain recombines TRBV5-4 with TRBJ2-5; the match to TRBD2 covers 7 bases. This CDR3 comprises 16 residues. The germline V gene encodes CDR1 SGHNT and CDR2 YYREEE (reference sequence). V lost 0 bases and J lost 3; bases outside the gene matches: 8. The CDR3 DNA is TGTGCCAGCAGCTTGGCCATCGCTAGCGGAAAAGAGACCCAGTACTTC. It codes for CASSLAIASGKETQYF.

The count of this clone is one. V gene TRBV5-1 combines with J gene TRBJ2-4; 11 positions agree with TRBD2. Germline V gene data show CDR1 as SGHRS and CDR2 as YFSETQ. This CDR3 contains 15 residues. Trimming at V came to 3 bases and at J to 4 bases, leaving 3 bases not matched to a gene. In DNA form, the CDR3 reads TGCGCCAGCAGCTCGGGACTAGCGGAGAAAAACATTCAGTACTTC. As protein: CASSSGLAEKNIQYF.

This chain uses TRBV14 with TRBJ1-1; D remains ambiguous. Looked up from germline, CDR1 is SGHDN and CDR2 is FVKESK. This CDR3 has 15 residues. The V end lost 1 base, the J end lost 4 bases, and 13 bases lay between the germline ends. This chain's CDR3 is CASSQVGRATTEAFF. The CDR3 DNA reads TGTGCCAGCAGCCAAGTTGGGCGGGCCACCACTGAAGCTTTCTTT.

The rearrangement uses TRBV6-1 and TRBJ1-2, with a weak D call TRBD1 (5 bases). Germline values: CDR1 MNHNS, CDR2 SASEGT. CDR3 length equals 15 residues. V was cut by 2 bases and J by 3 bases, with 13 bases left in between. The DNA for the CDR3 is TGTGCCAGCAGTGAACCTTACCGAGGGGACTATGGCTACACCTTC. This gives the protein CASSEPYRGDYGYTF.

CDR3 bases: TGCGCCAGCAGCCTAGGGGCTCTCCCGGGGTTCGAAGAGACCCAGTACTTC. Translated, it gives CASSLGALPGFEETQYF. This rearrangement joins TRBV5-1 to TRBJ2-5; either TRBD1 or TRBD2 may supply D (5 bases each). Trimming cost V 4 bases and J 3 bases, with 22 bases left between them. The germline V gene encodes CDR1 SGHRS and CDR2 YFSETQ. CDR3 size: 17 residues.

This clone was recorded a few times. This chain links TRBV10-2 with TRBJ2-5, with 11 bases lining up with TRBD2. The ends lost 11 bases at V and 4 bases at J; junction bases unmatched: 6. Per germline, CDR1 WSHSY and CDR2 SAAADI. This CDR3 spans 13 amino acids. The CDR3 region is CAAATSGRETQYF. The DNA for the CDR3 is TGCGCCGCCGCCACTAGCGGGAGAGAGACCCAGTACTTC.

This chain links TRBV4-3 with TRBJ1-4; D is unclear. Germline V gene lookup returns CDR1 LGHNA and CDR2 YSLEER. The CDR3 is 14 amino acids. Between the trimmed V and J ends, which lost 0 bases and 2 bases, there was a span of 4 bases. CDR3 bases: TGCGCCAGCAGCCAAGATCCGACTAATGAAAAACTGTTTTTT. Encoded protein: CASSQDPTNEKLFF.

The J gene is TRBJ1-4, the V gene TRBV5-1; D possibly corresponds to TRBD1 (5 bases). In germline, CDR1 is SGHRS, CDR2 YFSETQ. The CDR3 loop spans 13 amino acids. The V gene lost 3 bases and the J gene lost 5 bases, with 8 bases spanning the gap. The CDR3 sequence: CASSSGPNEKLFF. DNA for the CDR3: TGCGCCAGCAGCTCGGGGCCGAATGAAAAACTGTTTTTT.

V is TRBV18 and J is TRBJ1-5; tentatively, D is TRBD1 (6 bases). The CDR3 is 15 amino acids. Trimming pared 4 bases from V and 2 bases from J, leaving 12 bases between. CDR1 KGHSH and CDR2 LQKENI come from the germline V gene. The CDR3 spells CASSLGASGNQPQHF. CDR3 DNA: TGTGCCAGCTCACTGGGGGCTTCGGGCAATCAGCCCCAGCATTTT.

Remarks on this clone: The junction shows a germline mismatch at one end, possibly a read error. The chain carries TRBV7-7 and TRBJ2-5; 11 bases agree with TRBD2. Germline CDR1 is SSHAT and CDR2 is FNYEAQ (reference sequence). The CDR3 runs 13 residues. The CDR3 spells CASSWTSGETQYF. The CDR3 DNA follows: TGTGCTAGCAGCTGGACTAGCGGGGAGACCCAGTACTTC.

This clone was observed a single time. CDR3 DNA sequence: TGTGCCAGCAGCACGCCTTGGACGGGGTACGAGCAGTACTTC. It is translated as CASSTPWTGYEQYF. The V and J genes are TRBV11-1 and TRBJ2-7, with D perhaps matching TRBD2 (5 bases). The V gene lost 5 bases and the J gene lost 4 bases, with 15 bases spanning the gap. CDR1 SGHAT and CDR2 FQDESV come from the germline V gene (reference sequence). The CDR3 has 14 amino acids.

CDR3 DNA sequence: TGTGCCATCAGTGACGACAGGGGGTTGGCTGGGAATGAGCAGTTCTTC. Translated, it gives CAISDDRGLAGNEQFF. The chain employs TRBV10-3 and TRBJ2-1, with 9 bases fitting TRBD1. The CDR3 is made up of 16 amino acids. CDR1 is ENHRY and CDR2 is SYGVKD in the germline V gene. With V trimmed by 3 bases and J by 7 bases, 10 bases remained unmatched.

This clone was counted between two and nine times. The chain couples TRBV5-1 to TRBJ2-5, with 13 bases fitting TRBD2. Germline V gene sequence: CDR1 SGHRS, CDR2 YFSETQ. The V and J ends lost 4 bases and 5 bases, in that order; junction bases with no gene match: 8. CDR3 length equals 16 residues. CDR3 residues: CASSPGTSGVSETQYF. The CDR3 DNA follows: TGCGCCAGCAGCCCTGGGACTAGCGGGGTTTCGGAGACCCAGTACTTC.

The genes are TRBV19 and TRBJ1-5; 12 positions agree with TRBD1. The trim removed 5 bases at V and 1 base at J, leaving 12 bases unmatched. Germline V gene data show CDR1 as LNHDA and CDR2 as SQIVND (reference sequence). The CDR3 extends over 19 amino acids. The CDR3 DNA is TGTGCCAGTAGTGCGATACCGGGACAGGGGGCGGGGAGCAATCAGCCCCAGCATTTT. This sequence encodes CASSAIPGQGAGSNQPQHF.

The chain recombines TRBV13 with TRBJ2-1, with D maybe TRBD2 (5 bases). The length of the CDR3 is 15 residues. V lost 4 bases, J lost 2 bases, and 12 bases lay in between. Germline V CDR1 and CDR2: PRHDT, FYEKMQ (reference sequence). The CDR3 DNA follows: TGTGCCAGCAGCTGGTCCCGGGATCCCTACAATGAGCAGTTCTTC. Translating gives CASSWSRDPYNEQFF. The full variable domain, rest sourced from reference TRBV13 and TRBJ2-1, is AAGVIQSPRHLIKEKRETATLKCYPIPRHDTVYWYQQGPGQDPQFLISFYEKMQSDKGSIPDRFSAQQFSDYHSELNMSSLELGDSALYFCASSWSRDPYNEQFFGPGTRLTVL.

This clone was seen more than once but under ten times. CDR3 in DNA: TGTGCCAGCAGCTTAAATTCACAGGGTGCCTACGAGCAGTACTTC. Translation gives CASSLNSQGAYEQYF. The chain carries TRBV11-2 and TRBJ2-7, with D possibly being TRBD1 (6 bases). This CDR3 contains 15 residues. V lost 2 bases to trimming and J lost 2 bases, with 13 bases between them. Looked up from germline, CDR1 is SGHAT and CDR2 is FQNNGV.

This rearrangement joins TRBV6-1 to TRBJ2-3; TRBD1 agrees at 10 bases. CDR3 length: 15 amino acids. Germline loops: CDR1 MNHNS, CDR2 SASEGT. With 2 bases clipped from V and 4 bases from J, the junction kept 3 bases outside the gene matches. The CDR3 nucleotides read TGTGCCAGCAGTGAAAGGGGACAGGGGCCAGATACGCAGTATTTT. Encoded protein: CASSERGQGPDTQYF.

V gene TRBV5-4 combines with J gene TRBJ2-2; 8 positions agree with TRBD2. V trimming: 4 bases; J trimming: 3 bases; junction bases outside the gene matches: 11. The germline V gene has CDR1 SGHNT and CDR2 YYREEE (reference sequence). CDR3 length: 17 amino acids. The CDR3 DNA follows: TGTGCCAGCAGCCAAGAAGGGACTAGTCCCCACACCGGGGAGCTGTTTTTT. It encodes CASSQEGTSPHTGELFF.

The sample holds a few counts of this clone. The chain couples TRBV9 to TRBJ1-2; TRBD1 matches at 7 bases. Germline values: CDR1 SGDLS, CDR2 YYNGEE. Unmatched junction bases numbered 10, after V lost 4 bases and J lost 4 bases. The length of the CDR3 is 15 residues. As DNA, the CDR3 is TGTGCCAGCAGCAAACGTGACAGGGCGCGCTATGGCTACACCTTC. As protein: CASSKRDRARYGYTF. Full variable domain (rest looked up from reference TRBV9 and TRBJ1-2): DSGVTQTPKHLITATGQRVTLRCSPRSGDLSVYWYQQSLDQGLQFLIQYYNGEERAKGNILERFSAQQFPDLHSELNLSSLELGDSALYFCASSKRDRARYGYTFGSGTRLTVV.

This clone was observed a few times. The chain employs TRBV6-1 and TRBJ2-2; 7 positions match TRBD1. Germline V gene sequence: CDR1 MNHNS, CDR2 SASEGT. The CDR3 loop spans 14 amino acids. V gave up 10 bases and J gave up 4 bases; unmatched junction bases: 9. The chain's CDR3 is CATRRDRLTGELFF. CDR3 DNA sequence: TGTGCCACCCGACGGGACAGACTCACCGGGGAGCTGTTTTTT.

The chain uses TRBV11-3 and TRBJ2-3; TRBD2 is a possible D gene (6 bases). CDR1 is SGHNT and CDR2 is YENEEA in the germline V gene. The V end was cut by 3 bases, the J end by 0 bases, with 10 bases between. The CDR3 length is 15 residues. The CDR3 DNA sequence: TGTGCCAGCAGCTTCTCGGGGGACAGCACAGATACGCAGTATTTT. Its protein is CASSFSGDSTDTQYF.

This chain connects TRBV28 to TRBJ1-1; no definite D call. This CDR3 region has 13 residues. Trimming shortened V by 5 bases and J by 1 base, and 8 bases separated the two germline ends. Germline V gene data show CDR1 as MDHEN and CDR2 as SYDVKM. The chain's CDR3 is CASSPPRNTEAFF. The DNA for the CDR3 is TGTGCCAGCAGTCCGCCCCGGAACACTGAAGCTTTCTTT. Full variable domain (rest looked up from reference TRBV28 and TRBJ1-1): DVKVTQSSRYLVKRTGEKVFLECVQDMDHENMFWYRQDPGLGLRLIYFSYDVKMKEKGDIPEGYSVSREKKERFSLILESASTNQTSMYLCASSPPRNTEAFFGQGTRLTVV.

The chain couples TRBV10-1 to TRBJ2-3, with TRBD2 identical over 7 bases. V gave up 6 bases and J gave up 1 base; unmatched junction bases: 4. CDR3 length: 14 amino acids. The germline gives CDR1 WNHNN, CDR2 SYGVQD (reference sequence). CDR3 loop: CASSKRDGTDTQYF. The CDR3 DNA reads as TGCGCCAGCAGCAAGCGGGACGGCACAGATACGCAGTATTTT.

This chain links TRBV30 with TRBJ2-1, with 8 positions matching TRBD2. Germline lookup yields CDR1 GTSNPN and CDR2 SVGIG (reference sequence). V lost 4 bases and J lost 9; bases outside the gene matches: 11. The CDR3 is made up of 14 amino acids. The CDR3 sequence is CAWTASGPVGEQFF. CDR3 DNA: TGTGCCTGGACGGCTAGCGGGCCCGTGGGTGAGCAGTTCTTC.

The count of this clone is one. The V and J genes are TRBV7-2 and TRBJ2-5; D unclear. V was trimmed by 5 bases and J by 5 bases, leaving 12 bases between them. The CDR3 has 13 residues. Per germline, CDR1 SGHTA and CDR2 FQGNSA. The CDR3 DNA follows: TGTGCCAGCAGCCCAGGTAGTTTCGAGACCCAGTACTTC. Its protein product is CASSPGSFETQYF.

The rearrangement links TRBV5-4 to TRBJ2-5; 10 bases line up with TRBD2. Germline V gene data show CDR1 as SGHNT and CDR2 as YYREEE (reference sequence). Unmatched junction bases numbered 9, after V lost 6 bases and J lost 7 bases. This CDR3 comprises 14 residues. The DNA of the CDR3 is TGTGCCAGCACGAGGAGCGGGAGGGACGTGACCCAGTACTTC. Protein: CASTRSGRDVTQYF. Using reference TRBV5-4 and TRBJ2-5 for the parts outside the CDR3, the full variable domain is ETGVTQSPTHLIKTRGQQVTLRCSSQSGHNTVSWYQQALGQGPQFIFQYYREEENGRGNFPPRFSGLQFPNYSSELNVNALELDDSALYLCASTRSGRDVTQYFGPGTRLLVL.

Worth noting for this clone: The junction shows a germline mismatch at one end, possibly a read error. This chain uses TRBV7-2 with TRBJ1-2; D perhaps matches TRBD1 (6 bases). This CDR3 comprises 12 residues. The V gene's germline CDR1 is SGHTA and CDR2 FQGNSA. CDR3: CASSLVRGPPSF. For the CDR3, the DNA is TGTGCCAGCAGCTTAGTCAGGGGACCCCCCTCCTTC.

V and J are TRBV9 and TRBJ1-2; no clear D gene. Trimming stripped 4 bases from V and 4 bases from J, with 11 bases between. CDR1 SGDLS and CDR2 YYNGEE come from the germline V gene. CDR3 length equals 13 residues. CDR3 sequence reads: CASSPREGYGYTF. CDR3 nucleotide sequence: TGTGCCAGCAGCCCAAGGGAGGGCTATGGCTACACCTTC.

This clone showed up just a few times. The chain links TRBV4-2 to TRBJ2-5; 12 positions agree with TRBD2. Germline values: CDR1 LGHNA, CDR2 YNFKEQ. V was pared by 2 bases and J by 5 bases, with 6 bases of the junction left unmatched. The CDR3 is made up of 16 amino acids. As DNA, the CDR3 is TGTGCCAGCAGCCAAATATCCGGGACTAGCGGGGAGACCCAGTACTTC. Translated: CASSQISGTSGETQYF.

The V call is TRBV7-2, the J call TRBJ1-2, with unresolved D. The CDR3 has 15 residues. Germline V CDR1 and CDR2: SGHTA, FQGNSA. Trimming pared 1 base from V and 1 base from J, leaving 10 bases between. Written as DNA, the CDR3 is TGTGCCAGCAGCTTAGTCTGGGTGCTTAACTATGGCTACACCTTC. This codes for CASSLVWVLNYGYTF.

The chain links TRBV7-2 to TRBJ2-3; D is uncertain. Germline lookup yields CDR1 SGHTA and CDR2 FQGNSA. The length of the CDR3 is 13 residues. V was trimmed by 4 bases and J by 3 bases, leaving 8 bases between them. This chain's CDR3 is CASSSARTDTQYF. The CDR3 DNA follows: TGTGCCAGCAGCTCCGCTCGGACAGATACGCAGTATTTT.